The 5 T cell receptor beta chains below were found in one sample sequenced in a study. Cells sorted as Tregs were CD4+, CD25+ and CD127-/low. One entry per CDR3 protein results from TCRdb running MiXCR on the 5' RACE reads. Here the sample spans 50,000 to 60,000 distinct CDR3 sequences, around 21% being singletons. The sample taken for sequencing was tumor-infiltrating Tregs sorted from the breast tumor. The receptors derive from a female donor with breast cancer.

Concerning this clonotype itself: A much larger clone is a single base away; this may be a read error. The chain recombines TRBV7-9 with TRBJ2-7; D may match TRBD1 or TRBD2 (5 bases each). V lost 7 bases to trimming and J lost 0 bases, with 22 bases between them. The CDR3 is made up of 17 amino acids. From germline, CDR1 is SEHNR and CDR2 FQNEAQ (reference sequence). CDR3 loop: CASNPPWGTNFSYEQYF. The DNA for the CDR3 is TGTGCCAGCAACCCCCCCTGGGGGACCAATTTCTCCTACGAGCAGTACTTC.

This chain uses TRBV10-3 with TRBJ2-5; the D gene could be TRBD1 or TRBD2 (5 bases each). The CDR3 is 14 amino acids. Germline CDR1 reads ENHRY; CDR2 reads SYGVKD. Trimming pared 4 bases from V and 5 bases from J, leaving 14 bases between. The CDR3 loop is CAISAGQGGETQYF. DNA for the CDR3: TGTGCCATCAGTGCGGGGCAGGGTGGGGAGACCCAGTACTTC.

This clonotype was seen at least ten times. The rearrangement joins TRBV6-2 or TRBV6-3 to TRBJ2-3; TRBD2 aligns across 15 bases. The CDR3 is made up of 15 amino acids. CDR1 and CDR2 (germline): MNHEY, SVGEGT. V shed 6 bases and J 6 bases; nucleotides not matched to a gene: 4. The DNA for the CDR3 is TGTGCCAGCAGCGGACTAGCGGGAGGGCCGGATACGCAGTATTTT. It codes for CASSGLAGGPDTQYF.

This clonotype has ten or more counts. The chain combines TRBV5-1 with TRBJ2-1, with TRBD1 matching over 8 bases. Germline-derived CDR1 and CDR2 are SGHRS and YFSETQ. Unmatched junction bases numbered 8, after V lost 0 bases and J lost 6 bases. The CDR3 has 16 amino acids. The CDR3 reads CASSLALGQGSNEQFF. CDR3 coding DNA: TGCGCCAGCAGCTTGGCCCTAGGACAGGGTTCCAATGAGCAGTTCTTC.

The chain uses TRBV18 and TRBJ1-5; the D is unclear. V shed 1 base and J shed 8 bases, with 9 bases lying between them. Germline values: CDR1 KGHSH, CDR2 LQKENI. The CDR3 is made up of 13 amino acids. This chain's CDR3 is CASSPQRNEPQHF. In DNA form, the CDR3 reads TGTGCCAGCTCACCACAGAGGAATGAGCCCCAGCATTTT.